One sample yielded the 14 T cell receptor beta chains listed below, sequenced in a study of blood T cell repertoires in COVID-19. Clones were sequenced by immunoSEQ multiplex PCR, and TCRdb holds only the in-frame ones, with some missing. The sample includes under 350,000 clones, around 88% of them seen just once. Sequencing input: peripheral blood. The receptors stem from a man aged 35-49 years with acute or convalescent COVID-19.

The gene calls are TRBV12-5 and TRBJ2-7, with D possibly matching TRBD1 (5 bases). Trimming removed 0 bases at V and 3 bases at J, with 12 bases between. The CDR3 totals 15 residues. CDR1 and CDR2 from the germline V gene are LGHNT and FRNRAP. The DNA of the CDR3 is TGTGCTAGTGGTTTGGTATTGGGGCTATACTACGAGCAGTACTTC. This gives the protein CASGLVLGLYYEQYF.

The chain joins TRBV24-1 to TRBJ2-7; maybe TRBD2 (6 bases). The germline V gene has CDR1 KGHDR and CDR2 SFDVKD. The ends were cut back, 7 bases at V and 2 bases at J, with 11 bases in the middle. CDR3 length: 13 amino acids. The CDR3, as DNA: TGTGCCACCAGCGTAACGGGAGCCTACGAGCAGTACTTC. It yields the protein CATSVTGAYEQYF.

Turning to this clone: The same CDR3 is also encoded by other DNA sequences in this sample. The V and J genes are TRBV5-4 and TRBJ1-5; no reliable D call. V shed 4 bases and J shed 3 bases, with 2 bases lying between them. Germline-derived CDR1 and CDR2 are SGHNT and YYREEE (reference sequence). The CDR3 is 11 residues long. CDR3 DNA: TGTGCCAGCAGCCTCAATCAGCCCCAGCATTTT. Translated: CASSLNQPQHF.

V usage is TRBV4-1 and J usage is TRBJ2-5; D possibly corresponds to TRBD2 (6 bases). Trimming took 2 bases from V and 4 from J, leaving 17 bases between them. CDR3 size: 16 residues. Germline loops: CDR1 MGHRA, CDR2 YSYEKL. The CDR3 is CASSQSPGGAGETQYF. The CDR3 region has the DNA TGCGCCAGCAGCCAATCGCCAGGTGGAGCGGGAGAGACCCAGTACTTC.

This sequence joins TRBV24-1 and TRBJ2-1; 8 nucleotides line up with TRBD2. CDR3 length: 15 amino acids. CDR1 and CDR2 from the germline V gene are KGHDR and SFDVKD. V shed 4 bases, J shed 3 bases, and the junction held 4 bases outside the gene matches. CDR3 sequence: CATSDSSGGYNEQFF. The CDR3 DNA reads TGTGCCACCAGTGACTCCAGCGGGGGCTACAATGAGCAGTTCTTC.

The V gene is TRBV7-9, the J gene TRBJ1-6; TRBD1 matches at 8 bases. Per the germline V gene, CDR1 is SEHNR and CDR2 is FQNEAQ (reference sequence). V shed 3 bases and J 8 bases; nucleotides not matched to a gene: 6. This CDR3 region has 15 residues. The CDR3 spells CASSFRQGLDSPLHF. The CDR3 nucleotides are TGTGCCAGCAGCTTTAGACAGGGGCTGGATTCACCCCTCCACTTT. Supplemented by reference TRBV7-9 and TRBJ1-6, the full variable domain reads DTGVSQNPRHKITKRGQNVTFRCDPISEHNRLYWYRQTLGQGPEFLTYFQNEAQLEKSRLLSDRFSAERPKGSFSTLEIQRTEQGDSAMYLCASSFRQGLDSPLHFGNGTRLTVT.

V and J are TRBV3-1 (or the pseudogene TRBV3-2) and TRBJ2-1, with 8 bases that match TRBD1. This CDR3 region has 16 residues. V shed 0 bases and J 8 bases; nucleotides not matched to a gene: 9. The V gene's germline CDR1 is LGHDT and CDR2 YNNKEL (reference sequence). The CDR3 sequence: CASSQDLSGTGDEQFF. The CDR3, as DNA: TGTGCCAGCAGCCAAGATCTTTCCGGGACAGGAGATGAGCAGTTCTTC.

This clone has a single count. The chain recombines TRBV5-4 with TRBJ2-3; D unclear. The CDR3 loop spans 13 amino acids. V lost 5 bases to trimming and J lost 4 bases, with 11 bases between them. Germline V gene sequence: CDR1 SGHNT, CDR2 YYREEE (reference sequence). The CDR3 region is CASSSTAADTQYF. In nucleotides, the CDR3 is TGTGCCAGCAGTTCCACGGCGGCAGATACGCAGTATTTT.

This clone appeared once. The V gene is TRBV5-6, the J gene TRBJ2-7; D is ambiguous. Germline CDR1 is SGHDT and CDR2 is YYEEEE. The V end lost 3 bases, the J end lost 3 bases, and 10 bases lay between the germline ends. This CDR3 spans 13 amino acids. CDR3 bases: TGTGCCAGCAGCTATTGGTACAGCTACGAGCAGTACTTC. Encoded protein: CASSYWYSYEQYF.

This chain joins TRBV5-1 and TRBJ2-1, with 8 positions matching TRBD2. Germline CDR1 reads SGHRS; CDR2 reads YFSETQ. This CDR3 region has 15 residues. V trimming: 4 bases; J trimming: 6 bases; junction bases outside the gene matches: 9. The CDR3 region has the DNA TGCGCCAGCAGCCCGGGAGGGTACAACCTCAATGAGCAGTTCTTC. It encodes CASSPGGYNLNEQFF. The entire variable domain, with the rest obtained from reference TRBV5-1 and TRBJ2-1, is as follows: KAGVTQTPRYLIKTRGQQVTLSCSPISGHRSVSWYQQTPGQGLQFLFEYFSETQRNKGNFPGRFSGRQFSNSRSEMNVSTLELGDSALYLCASSPGGYNLNEQFFGPGTRLTVL.

The rearrangement uses TRBV19 and TRBJ2-4, with 15 bases matching TRBD2. The CDR3 is 16 residues long. V was pared by 2 bases and J by 8 bases, with 4 bases of the junction left unmatched. Germline V lookup: CDR1 LNHDA, CDR2 SQIVND (reference sequence). This CDR3 is CASSIMGLAGGHIQYF. The DNA for the CDR3 is TGTGCCAGTAGTATAATGGGACTAGCGGGGGGTCACATTCAGTACTTC.

This rearrangement joins TRBV24-1 to TRBJ2-3, with unresolved D. The V gene lost 1 base and the J gene lost 12 bases, with 7 bases spanning the gap. The CDR3 is made up of 11 amino acids. CDR1 and CDR2 from the germline V gene are KGHDR and SFDVKD. DNA of the CDR3: TGTGCCACCAGTGATTTACAAGTCCAGTATTTT. Protein: CATSDLQVQYF.

V is TRBV7-2 and J is TRBJ1-2; D unresolved. Germline assignment: CDR1 SGHTA and CDR2 FQGNSA. The V end was cut by 2 bases, the J end by 6 bases, with 10 bases between. This CDR3 spans 13 amino acids. CDR3 DNA: TGTGCCAGCAGCTTACTGGAAGGAGATGGCTACACCTTC. It codes for CASSLLEGDGYTF.

CDR3 loop: CASSFSGLPNYGYTF. DNA of the CDR3: TGTGCCAGCAGCTTCTCTGGACTTCCTAACTATGGCTACACCTTC. The gene calls are TRBV7-2 and TRBJ1-2; D gene ambiguous. V lost 3 bases, J lost 0 bases, and 11 bases lay in between. The CDR3 spans 15 residues. CDR1 is SGHTA and CDR2 is FQGNSA in the germline V gene.